This TCR beta chain was captured in a study of T cells after yellow fever vaccination (dated by TCRdb to between 2018 and 2021). With regard to the full study: The SMART-Seq v4 Ultra Low Input RNA kit was used to prepare libraries from fractions with low cell numbers. The cohort comprised two healthy male donors, one aged 18 to 30 and one aged 30 to 40 years. To follow T-cell clones before and after primary and booster YFV17D yellow fever vaccination, bulk TCR alpha and beta repertoires were sequenced over time. Blood samples were taken at several timepoints before and after primary and secondary immunization, and bulk PBMC replicates and cell subsets were isolated.

As concerns this clonotype: What antigen it recognizes has not been identified. No base quality information exists; no much larger clone differs at one position.

Synthesis of TCR cDNA relied on 5'RACE template switching, a step that introduced a universal primer site along with unique molecular identifiers. Priming for cDNA synthesis came from both the TCR alpha and TCR beta constant segments. Library amplification involved two PCR steps, and the second step added sample barcodes and sequencing adapters. Libraries were sequenced on Illumina HiSeq 2500 (2x100 bp) or NovaSeq (2x150 bp). The authors' pipeline ran thus. MIGEC was used to demultiplex reads and collapse the reads into UMI consensus sequences, and MiXCR was used for V(D)J alignment. Clonotypes responding to the vaccine were identified with edgeR on replicate PBMC samples, with the criteria of FDR below 0.01 and a log2 fold change above 5 up to day 15. Bulk clonotypes were assigned CD4 or CD8 identity according to which sequenced CD4 or CD8 repertoire held them at higher abundance. TCRdb reprocessed the public reads (quality trimming at Q25 with fastp, clone calling with MiXCR) and kept in-frame beta chains. When rows share a CDR3 protein, they turn into one entry using the most common DNA and genes. The V and J calls and clone size are TCRdb's, not the authors'. The sample has 70,000 to 80,000 distinct CDR3 sequences on record, more than 5.5% of them singletons. The ten largest clones capture roughly 28% of the sample.

The paper as a whole reports these results and caveats: Because only two donors were included in the study, the extent to which the findings can be generalized is limited. Compared with the primary T-cell response, the secondary T-cell response was faster but weaker, reaching its peak on day 5 rather than on day 15. A small share of clonotypes occurred in both CD4 and CD8 compartments, likely arising from convergent recombination. Most clones expanded after primary vaccination were re-detected after the booster (about 95% of CD4 and approximately 88% of CD8), suggesting broad memory maintenance. Because abundant contaminating clonotypes from the bulk population could be contained in FACS-sorted repertoires, computational filtering was required.

The treatment or condition label corresponds to: live attenuated yellow fever vaccine strain. A standard Ficoll-Paque protocol was used to isolate PBMCs from peripheral blood. Dynabeads CD4 and CD8 positive selection kits were used to isolate the CD4 and CD8 T-cell fractions. TriZol was used to extract RNA from bulk PBMCs, CD4 and CD8 fractions, and dextramer-positive and dextramer-negative fractions. Based on the germline V gene, the CDR1 and CDR2 sequences are WSHSY and SAAADI. The CDR3, from cysteine to phenylalanine, totals 13 residues. The only DNA kept is the CDR3, 39 bases in frame from the first base. The V end loses 7 bases and the J end loses 7 bases, and a stretch of 14 bases separates them.

The material sequenced was CD8+ T cells sorted from PBMCs, taken 10 days after the first yellow fever vaccination. The rearrangement joined TRBV10-2 to TRBJ2-1; TRBD2 is a possible D gene, resting on 7 matching bases. The receptor was isolated from a young man who received the YFV17D yellow fever vaccine. Here is the DNA: TGCGCCAGCAAGGGGGGGCCGGGGAATGAGCAGTTCTTC. Its protein reads: CASKGGPGNEQFF.